The 21 T cell receptor delta chains in this list originate from one sample, sequenced in a study of gamma-delta chains in newborns, infants, children. TCRdb fed the reads to CATT. The sample consists of roughly 2,600 delta-chain clones, under 1.2% of them appearing once. Sequencing was done on a sample of blood. These receptors were collected from a child who was a newborn, infant or young child, either healthy, febrile or measles-vaccinated (not recorded which).

Of note for this clone: TCRdb records a much larger clone's protein for this DNA, with a difference at residue 10 that likely arises from a read error; the protein given is the translation of the DNA. This chain joins TRDV2 and TRDJ1, with 11 bases identical to TRDD3. The CDR3 length is 14 residues. The germline V gene encodes CDR1 GEAIGNYY and CDR2 EKD. With 3 bases clipped from V and 8 bases from J, the junction kept 7 bases outside the gene matches. CDR3 coding DNA: TGTGCCTGTGACGTACTGGGGGATAAGAAAAAACTCATCTTT. Its translation is CACDVLGDKKKLIF.

The rearrangement links TRDV2 to TRDJ2; 7 bases are shared with TRDD3. CDR1 and CDR2 (germline): GEAIGNYY, EKD. J was trimmed by 5 bases and V by 2 bases; bases with no gene match: 7. This CDR3 spans 15 amino acids. The CDR3 sequence is CACDSLGGDTAQLFF. The CDR3 DNA reads TGTGCCTGTGACAGTCTCGGGGGGGATACAGCACAACTCTTCTTT.

Points on this clone: A far bigger clonotype differs at one base, so this is likely a read error. Other DNA sequences in this sample translate to the same CDR3. V gene TRDV2 combines with J gene TRDJ1, with TRDD3 matching over 13 bases. This CDR3 has 17 residues. The germline gives CDR1 GEAIGNYY, CDR2 EKD. DNA for the CDR3: TGTGCCTGTGACATACTGGGGGATACGCGAAACACCGATAAGCTCATCTTT. This encodes CACDILGDTRNTDKLIF.

The sample holds a few counts of this clone. The CDR3 sequence is CACDTTGTGGYLGSWDTRQMFF. DNA for the CDR3: TGTGCCTGTGACACCACCGGTACTGGGGGATACCTCGGGTCCTGGGACACCCGACAGATGTTTTTC. The chain combines TRDV2 with TRDJ3; 12 bases fit TRDD3. CDR1 is GEAIGNYY, CDR2 EKD, per germline. V lost 0 bases, J lost 1 base, and 12 bases stayed unmatched. There are 22 residues in the CDR3.

To note about this clone: It is likely a read error: a sequence one base away is far more abundant. The V gene is TRDV2, the J gene TRDJ3; 12 positions match TRDD3. CDR1 and CDR2 from the germline V gene are GEAIGNYY and EKD. J was trimmed by 5 bases and V by 2 bases; bases with no gene match: 3. There are 17 residues in the CDR3. CDR3 DNA sequence: TGTGCCTGTGACATACTGGGGGATACCCGGGACACCCGACAGATGTTTTTC. This sequence encodes CACDILGDTRDTRQMFF.

About this clone: This is likely an artifact of a read error, given a far larger clone one base away. Additional DNA sequences in this sample encode the identical CDR3. V usage is TRDV2 and J usage is TRDJ3, with 9 bases lining up with TRDD3. Germline-derived CDR1 and CDR2 are GEAIGNYY and EKD. The trim removed 7 bases at V and 0 bases at J, leaving 15 bases unmatched. The CDR3 contains 20 residues. CDR3 coding DNA: TGTGCCTGCGACCCGGCTACTGGGGGACCGAGCTCCTGGGACACCCGACAGATGTTTTTC. Protein product: CACDPATGGPSSWDTRQMFF.

This clone was counted a few times. The amino acid sequence in TCRdb belongs to a much larger clone and departs from this DNA's translation at residue 3, likely a sequencing read error; the sequence shown is translated from the DNA. The J gene is TRDJ3, the V gene TRDV2, with D possibly matching TRDD3 (5 bases). Germline CDR1 GEAIGNYY, CDR2 EKD. This CDR3 contains 19 residues. The CDR3 nucleotides read TGTGCCTATGACACGGTGGATGGGTCTGGGACCTGGGACACCCGACAGATGTTTTTC. Translation: CAYDTVDGSGTWDTRQMFF.

Many counts were recorded for this clone. V gene TRDV2 combines with J gene TRDJ2; 10 nucleotides agree with TRDD3. CDR1 GEAIGNYY and CDR2 EKD come from the germline V gene. V lost 3 bases to trimming and J lost 5 bases; unmatched junction nucleotides: 2. CDR3 length: 14 residues. The CDR3 DNA reads as TGTGCCTGTGACGTACTGGGGGATACAGCACAACTCTTCTTT. Translated: CACDVLGDTAQLFF.

Concerning this clone itself: The protein recorded in TCRdb matches a much larger clone and deviates from this DNA's translation at residue 12, suggesting a read error; the protein here is obtained by translating the DNA. The chain joins TRDV2 to TRDJ3; 9 bases align to TRDD3. CDR1 GEAIGNYY and CDR2 EKD come from the germline V gene. The CDR3 has 17 amino acids. CDR3 in amino acids: CACDTVGGYWDARQMFF. CDR3 in DNA: TGTGCCTGTGACACCGTCGGGGGATACTGGGACGCCCGACAGATGTTTTTC.

This clone was detected a few times. This is likely an artifact of a read error, given a far larger clone one base away. Other DNA sequences from this sample encode an identical CDR3 as well. This chain uses TRDV1 with TRDJ1; possibly TRDD2 for D (5 bases). CDR1 TSWWSYY and CDR2 QGS come from the germline V gene. The CDR3 covers 17 residues. Trimming removed 0 bases at V and 3 bases at J, with 17 bases between. The CDR3 coding sequence is TGTGCTCTTGGGGAACTTGTACCTTCTCCAAGCGCCGATAAACTCATCTTT. Translated: CALGELVPSPSADKLIF.

In regard to this clone: TCRdb's protein, taken from a much larger clone, differs from this DNA's translation at residue 14, likely owing to a read error; the protein displayed comes from the DNA. J is TRDJ3 and V is TRDV2; 8 bases match TRDD3. The CDR3 is 20 amino acids. Germline V gives CDR1 GEAIGNYY, CDR2 EKD. CDR3 sequence reads: CACDTMYWGASSWYTRQMFF. The CDR3 DNA is TGTGCCTGTGACACAATGTACTGGGGGGCAAGCTCCTGGTACACCCGACAGATGTTTTTC.

Concerning this clone itself: This probably arose from a read error, given a far larger clone one base away. The sample holds other DNA sequences that translate to the same CDR3. The J gene is TRDJ3, the V gene TRDV2, with a possible D match to TRDD3 (5 bases). Germline loops: CDR1 GEAIGNYY, CDR2 EKD. V lost 0 bases to trimming and J lost 5 bases, with 13 bases between them. There are 17 residues in the CDR3. CDR3 region: CACDTVWDERDTRQMFF. DNA for the CDR3: TGTGCCTGTGACACCGTCTGGGACGAGCGGGACACCCGACAGATGTTTTTC.

This clone was observed many times. A far larger clone is just one base off, so this is likely a read error. The rearrangement joins TRDV2 to TRDJ3; D is perhaps TRDD3 (6 bases). CDR3 length: 18 amino acids. V gave up 0 bases and J gave up 2 bases, with 13 bases separating them. The germline CDR1 and CDR2 sequences are GEAIGNYY and EKD. This CDR3 is CACDTVTWGPWDTRQMFF. CDR3 coding DNA: TGTGCCTGTGACACCGTCACCTGGGGCCCCTGGGACACCCGACAGATGTTTTTC.

This clone turned up a few times. TCRdb's entry gives the protein of a much larger clone, which mismatches this DNA's translation at residue 12, likely from a read error; the protein reported here is translated from the DNA. The chain joins TRDV2 to TRDJ3, with D perhaps TRDD3 (6 bases). The CDR3 is 18 amino acids. CDR1 GEAIGNYY and CDR2 EKD come from the germline V gene. Here the CDR3 DNA reads TGTGCCTGTGACACCTGGGGGTCGAGCTCCTGGGGCACCCGACAGATGTTTTTC. Its protein product is CACDTWGSSSWGTRQMFF.

This clone has more than one count but fewer than ten. TCRdb has a much larger clone's protein, which differs at residue 8 from the translation of this DNA, likely because of a read error; what is shown is the protein translated from the DNA. This chain connects TRDV2 to TRDJ2; 7 bases line up with TRDD3. The CDR3 loop spans 15 amino acids. The V segment lost 2 bases and the J segment 1 base; nucleotides outside the gene matches: 3. Germline CDR1 is GEAIGNYY and CDR2 is EKD. CDR3 DNA: TGTGCCTGTGACATACTGGGGAATTTGACAGCACAACTCTTCTTT. Translated: CACDILGNLTAQLFF.

This clone is labeled as large (0.1 to 1%). Other DNA sequences in the sample encode the same CDR3. The CDR3 loop is CACDTLGGLLSSWDTRQMFF. Here the CDR3 DNA reads TGTGCCTGTGACACCCTCGGGGGACTCCTAAGCTCCTGGGACACCCGACAGATGTTTTTC. V usage is TRDV2 and J usage is TRDJ3; weak D call: TRDD3 (6 bases). The CDR3 loop spans 20 amino acids. Germline V gene sequence: CDR1 GEAIGNYY, CDR2 EKD. With 0 bases removed from V and 0 bases from J, the gap between germline ends came to 17 bases.

The table lists this clone with a few counts. With a far larger clone one base away, a read error is the likely cause. The identical CDR3 is also encoded by other nucleotide sequences in the sample. The CDR3 spells CACDKLGYRSWDTRQMFF. CDR3 in DNA: TGTGCCTGTGACAAGTTAGGATACCGCTCCTGGGATACCCGACAGATGTTTTTC. V is TRDV2 and J is TRDJ3; the D gene is possibly TRDD3 (6 bases). This CDR3 is built from 18 residues. Germline-derived CDR1 and CDR2 are GEAIGNYY and EKD.

The sample holds many counts of this clone. The likely explanation is a read error, given a far larger clone one base away. The chain carries TRDV2 and TRDJ3; a possible D gene is TRDD3 (6 bases). This CDR3 comprises 18 residues. Germline V CDR1 and CDR2: GEAIGNYY, EKD. The V end lost 5 bases, the J end lost 0 bases, and 16 bases lay between the germline ends. CDR3 sequence reads: CACGLPTGISWDTRQMFF. Written as DNA, the CDR3 is TGTGCCTGTGGCTTGCCTACTGGGATCTCCTGGGACACCCGACAGATGTTTTTC.

The rearrangement links TRAV29/DV5 to TRDJ2; 10 bases map to TRDD3. This CDR3 spans 14 amino acids. In germline, CDR1 is NSMFDY, CDR2 ISSIKDK. J was trimmed by 8 bases and V by 0 bases; bases with no gene match: 4. This CDR3 is CAASARGIRAQLFF. CDR3 coding DNA: TGTGCAGCAAGCGCGCGGGGGATACGCGCACAACTCTTCTTT.

This clone came up many times. A far larger clone lies a single base away; this is likely a read error. The V and J genes are TRDV2 and TRDJ2; 9 bases agree with TRDD3. This CDR3 is 18 amino acids long. The trim removed 3 bases at V and 0 bases at J, leaving 10 bases unmatched. Germline loops: CDR1 GEAIGNYY, CDR2 EKD. The chain's CDR3 is CACDPVPGDTALTAQLFF. The DNA for the CDR3 is TGTGCCTGTGACCCCGTACCGGGGGATACAGCTTTGACAGCACAACTCTTCTTT.

This clone turned up a few times. A far larger clone is one nucleotide away, so this likely arose from a read error. Other nucleotide sequences in the sample specify the same CDR3. The CDR3 loop is CALGGAFLLGVNFLTAQLFF. In nucleotides, the CDR3 is TGTGCTCTTGGGGGAGCCTTCCTACTGGGGGTCAACTTTCTGACAGCACAACTCTTCTTT. This rearrangement joins TRDV1 to TRDJ2; a possible D gene is TRDD2 (9 bases). The CDR3 loop spans 20 amino acids. Trimming pared 4 bases from V and 3 bases from J, leaving 27 bases between. The V gene's germline CDR1 is TSWWSYY and CDR2 QGS.